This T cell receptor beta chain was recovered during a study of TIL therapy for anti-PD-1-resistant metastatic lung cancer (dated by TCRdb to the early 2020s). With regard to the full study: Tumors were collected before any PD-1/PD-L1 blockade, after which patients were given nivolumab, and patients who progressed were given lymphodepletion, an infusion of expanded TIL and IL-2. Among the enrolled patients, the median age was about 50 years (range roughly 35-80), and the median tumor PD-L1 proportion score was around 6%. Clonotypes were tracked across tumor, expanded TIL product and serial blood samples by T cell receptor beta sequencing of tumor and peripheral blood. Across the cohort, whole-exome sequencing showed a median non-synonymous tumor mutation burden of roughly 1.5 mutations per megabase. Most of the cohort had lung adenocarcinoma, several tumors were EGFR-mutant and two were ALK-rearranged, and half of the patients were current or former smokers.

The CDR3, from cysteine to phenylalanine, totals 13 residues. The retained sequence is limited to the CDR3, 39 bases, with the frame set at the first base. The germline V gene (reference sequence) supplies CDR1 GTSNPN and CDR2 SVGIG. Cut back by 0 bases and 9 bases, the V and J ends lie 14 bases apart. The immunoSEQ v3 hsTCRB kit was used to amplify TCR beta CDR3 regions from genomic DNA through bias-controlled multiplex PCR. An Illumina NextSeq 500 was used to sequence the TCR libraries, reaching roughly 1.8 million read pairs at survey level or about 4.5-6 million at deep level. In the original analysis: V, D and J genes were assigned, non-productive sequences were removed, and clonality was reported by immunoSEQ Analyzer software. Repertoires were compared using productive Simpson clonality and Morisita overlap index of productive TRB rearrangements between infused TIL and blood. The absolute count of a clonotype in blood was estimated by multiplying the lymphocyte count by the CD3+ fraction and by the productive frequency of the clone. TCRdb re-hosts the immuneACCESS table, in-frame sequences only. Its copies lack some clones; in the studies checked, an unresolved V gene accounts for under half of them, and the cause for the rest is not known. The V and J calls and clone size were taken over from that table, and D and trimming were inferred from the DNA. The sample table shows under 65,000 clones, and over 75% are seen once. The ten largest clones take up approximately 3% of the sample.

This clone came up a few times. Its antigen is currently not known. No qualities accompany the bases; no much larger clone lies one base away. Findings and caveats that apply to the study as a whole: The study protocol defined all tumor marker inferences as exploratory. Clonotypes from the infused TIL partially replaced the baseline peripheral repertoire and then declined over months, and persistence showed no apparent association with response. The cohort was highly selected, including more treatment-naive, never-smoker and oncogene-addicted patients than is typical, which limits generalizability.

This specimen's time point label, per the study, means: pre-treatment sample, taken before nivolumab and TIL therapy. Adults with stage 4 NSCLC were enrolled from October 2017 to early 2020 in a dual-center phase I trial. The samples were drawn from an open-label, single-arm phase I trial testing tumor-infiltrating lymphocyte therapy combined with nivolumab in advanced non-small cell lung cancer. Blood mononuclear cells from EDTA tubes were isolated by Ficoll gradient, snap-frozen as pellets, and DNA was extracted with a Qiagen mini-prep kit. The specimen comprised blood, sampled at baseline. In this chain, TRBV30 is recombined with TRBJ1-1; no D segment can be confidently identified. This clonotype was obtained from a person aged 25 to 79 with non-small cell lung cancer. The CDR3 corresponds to CAWSVRVRTQAFF. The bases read TGTGCCTGGAGTGTACGGGTCAGAACACAAGCTTTCTTT.